The rows below give T cell receptor beta chains drawn from one sample of a study of blood T cell repertoires in COVID-19. Profiling relied on immunoSEQ multiplex PCR, and the TCRdb table lists in-frame clones only, not all of them. The profile shows 68,000 or so clones, 88% of them singletons. Material: peripheral blood. The receptors shown here come from a woman in her seventies with acute or convalescent COVID-19. The CDR3 runs from the conserved cysteine through the conserved F or W. The D gene is left open where the match is weak. Not all rows give a size; the values are once, few, many and, for expanded clones, a class.

>TRBJ1-2|TRBV7-3|.|TRBD1
TGTGCCAGCAGCTCGAGTCCCGGGACAGGGACCTATGGCTACACCTTC
CASSSSPGTGTYGYTF
>TRBJ2-5|TRBV12-5|.|TRBD2
TGTGCTAGTGGCCCCGGGGGGGCTCGAGAGACCCAGTACTTC
CASGPGGARETQYF
>TRBJ2-1|TRBV28|once|TRBD2
TGTGCCAGCAGTTTGGGGACTAGCGGGAGAATCTACAATGAGCAGTTCTTC
CASSLGTSGRIYNEQFF
>TRBJ2-1|TRBV7-3|.|TRBD2
TGTGCCAGCAGCCCGGTAGCGGGGGCCTACAATGAGCAGTTCTTC
CASSPVAGAYNEQFF
>TRBJ1-2|TRBV3-1/TRBV3-2|.|.
TGTGCCAGCAGCCAAGAGTGGAGTGGCTACACCTTC
CASSQEWSGYTF
>TRBJ1-2|TRBV15|.|TRBD1
TGTGCCACCAGCAGACAGAAAGGGGACAGCAACTATGGCTACACCTTC
CATSRQKGDSNYGYTF
>TRBJ2-1|TRBV4-3|.|TRBD2
TGCGCCAGCAGCCAAGACCCCGGGGCTAGCGGGAGACCCTACAATGAGCAGTTCTTC
CASSQDPGASGRPYNEQFF
>TRBJ1-4|TRBV2|.|.
TGTGCCAGCAGTTTCACAGGGTTTAGGGAAAAACTGTTTTTT
CASSFTGFREKLFF
>TRBJ2-1|TRBV12-3/TRBV12-4|.|TRBD2
TGTGCCCAAGGCGGGGGGTCCTACAATGAGCAGTTCTTC
CAQGGGSYNEQFF
>TRBJ2-7|TRBV7-2|.|TRBD1
TGTGCCAGCAGCTTAGCGGGACAGGGGACTTACGAGCAGTACTTC
CASSLAGQGTYEQYF
>TRBJ2-6|TRBV2|.|.
TGTGCCAGCAGTGAAGCGGGGAGCTCTGGGGCCAACGTCCTGACTTTC
CASSEAGSSGANVLTF
>TRBJ1-4|TRBV21-1|once|.
TGTGCCAGCAGCAATAATAGGACAGGTTCATGTTTTTTT
CASSNNRTGSCFF
>TRBJ1-1|TRBV20-1|.|.
TGCAGTGCCCTGAGGGTCACTGAAGCTTTCTTT
CSALRVTEAFF
>TRBJ2-1|TRBV7-3|.|TRBD2
TGTGCCAGCAGCTTAACCCCTAGCGGGGGTACGAGGCAGTTCTTC
CASSLTPSGGTRQFF
>TRBJ1-2|TRBV20-1|.|.
TGCAGTGCAGCAGGGCGCGGCTACACCTTC
CSAAGRGYTF
>TRBJ1-4|TRBV7-2|.|.
TGTGCCAGCAGCTTAGGACAGATTAATGAAAAACTGTTTTTT
CASSLGQINEKLFF
>TRBJ1-1|TRBV5-1|.|.
TGCGCCAGCAGCCTGGAGCGGGTAATGAACACTGAAGCTTTCTTT
CASSLERVMNTEAFF